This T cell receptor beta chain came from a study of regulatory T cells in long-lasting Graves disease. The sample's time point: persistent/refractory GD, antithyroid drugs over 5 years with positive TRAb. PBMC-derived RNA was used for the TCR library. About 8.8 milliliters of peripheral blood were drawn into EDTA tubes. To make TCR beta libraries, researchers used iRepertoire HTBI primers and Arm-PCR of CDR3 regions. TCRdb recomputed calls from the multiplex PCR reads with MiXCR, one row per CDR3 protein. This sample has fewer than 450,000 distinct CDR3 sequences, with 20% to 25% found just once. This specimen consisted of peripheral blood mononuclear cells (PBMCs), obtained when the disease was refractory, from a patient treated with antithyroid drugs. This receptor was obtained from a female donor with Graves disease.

CDR3 sequence: CAWGARNSYNSPLHF. The CDR3 DNA reads as TGTGCCTGGGGGGCAAGGAACTCCTATAATTCACCCCTCCACTTT. The rearrangement joins TRBV30 to TRBJ1-6, with a weak D call TRBD1 (5 bases). Trimming stripped 5 bases from V and 0 bases from J, with 11 bases between. This CDR3 is 15 amino acids long. CDR1 GTSNPN and CDR2 SVGIG come from the germline V gene (reference sequence).